This T cell receptor beta chain was sequenced during a study of blood T cells in healthy people across ages. Study observations and caveats: In these data, TCR beta diversity tracked strongly with naive T cell percentage.

V lost 0 bases and J lost 5, with 4 bases in between. The CDR3 is 13 amino acids. In germline, CDR1 is MRHNA, CDR2 SNTAGT. Alongside a J-beta primer mix, a sample-barcoded 5' primer served in a second PCR lasting roughly 7 to 12 cycles. TCRdb reanalysed the 5' RACE reads using MiXCR and keeps one entry per CDR3 protein. The sample lists around 520,000 distinct CDR3 sequences; 27% were seen once. With regard to this clonotype: Antigen: not known.

These same data were also listed under a study on T cells of mothers and their children.

The sequenced material came from blood. The chain carries TRBV6-4 and TRBJ2-2, with D hard to call. This TCR was recovered from a boy aged 2 to 10 in good health. This chain's CDR3 is CASSDSVTGELFF. CDR3 bases: TGTGCCAGCAGTGACTCCGTAACCGGGGAGCTGTTTTTT.